The 17 T cell receptor beta chains reported below all come from one sample, sequenced in a study of shared clonotypes between healthy human individuals. The protocol was immunoSEQ multiplex PCR, while the TCRdb copy is restricted to in-frame clones and leaves out a portion. The table shows 2 million to 2.5 million clones, with over 85% occurring only once. The sequencing sample was made of naive CD4+ T cells from PBMCs. Subset of the sample: CD45RA+ positively selected. These receptors came from a man between 18 and 29 years old in good health. Some clones in this sample may be carry-over from other donors' samples.

This clone was observed a single time. The chain recombines TRBV28 with TRBJ2-7, with 7 nucleotides matching TRBD1. Trimming at V came to 8 bases and at J to 1 base, leaving 11 bases not matched to a gene. The V gene's germline CDR1 is MDHEN and CDR2 SYDVKM. The CDR3 totals 15 residues. The CDR3 reads CASRRIQGVSYEQYF. The CDR3 DNA is TGTGCCAGCCGACGAATCCAGGGGGTATCCTACGAGCAGTACTTC.

The chain combines TRBV7-9 with TRBJ2-7, with D possibly matching TRBD1 (6 bases). The V end was cut by 4 bases, the J end by 2 bases, with 12 bases between. Looked up from germline, CDR1 is SEHNR and CDR2 is FQNEAQ (reference sequence). The CDR3 consists of 14 residues. The CDR3 loop reads CASSSSGHPYEQYF. The CDR3 DNA reads as TGTGCCAGCAGCTCTTCGGGACACCCCTACGAGCAGTACTTC.

The chain is built from TRBV10-3 and TRBJ2-3, with 9 bases aligning to TRBD2. Trimming at V came to 4 bases and at J to 2 bases, leaving 7 bases not matched to a gene. CDR3 length: 16 residues. Germline-derived CDR1 and CDR2 are ENHRY and SYGVKD. CDR3 nucleotides: TGTGCCATCAGTGGGACTAGCGCCCGGGTCACAGATACGCAGTATTTT. Amino acids: CAISGTSARVTDTQYF.

In regard to this clone: At the DNA level, this CDR3 is encoded by other sequences in the same sample as well. The V gene is TRBV10-3, the J gene TRBJ2-5; no firm D call. From germline, CDR1 is ENHRY and CDR2 SYGVKD. V was cut by 3 bases and J by 5 bases, with 7 bases left in between. The CDR3 totals 12 residues. The CDR3 sequence: CAISESRETQYF. CDR3 bases: TGTGCCATCAGTGAATCGAGGGAGACCCAGTACTTC.

The chain carries TRBV6-5 and TRBJ2-3; no reliable D call. Germline CDR1 reads MNHEY; CDR2 reads SVGAGI. V lost 5 bases to trimming and J lost 3 bases, with 15 bases between them. There are 15 residues in the CDR3. The CDR3: CASSLLSADTDTQYF. The CDR3 DNA follows: TGTGCCAGCAGTCTCCTCTCGGCGGATACAGATACGCAGTATTTT.

The chain is built from TRBV29-1 and TRBJ1-2; 7 bases agree with TRBD1. Germline V gene lookup returns CDR1 SQVTM and CDR2 ANQGSEA. This CDR3 has 14 amino acids. V trimming: 3 bases; J trimming: 3 bases; junction bases outside the gene matches: 7. CDR3 protein: CSVDSNRGDYGYTF. The CDR3 nucleotides are TGCAGCGTTGATAGTAACAGGGGAGACTATGGCTACACCTTC.

The genes are TRBV6-1 and TRBJ2-1; a possible D gene is TRBD1 (6 bases). V was clipped by 4 bases and J by 5 bases, with 21 bases between them. Germline lookup yields CDR1 MNHNS and CDR2 SASEGT. CDR3 length: 17 residues. CDR3 in amino acids: CASSALTITGINNEQFF. In DNA, the CDR3 is TGTGCCAGCAGTGCACTCACAATAACAGGGATTAACAATGAGCAGTTCTTC.

The chain combines TRBV11-2 with TRBJ1-5; D gene unclear. The V gene lost 2 bases and the J gene lost 3 bases, with 8 bases spanning the gap. This CDR3 region has 14 residues. The germline V gene has CDR1 SGHAT and CDR2 FQNNGV. The CDR3 DNA follows: TGTGCCAGCAGCTTAAGTGCCCTCAATCAGCCCCAGCATTTT. Protein: CASSLSALNQPQHF.

The chain recombines TRBV4-1 with TRBJ2-1; D remains ambiguous. Trimming stripped 2 bases from V and 8 bases from J, with 4 bases between. The germline V gene encodes CDR1 MGHRA and CDR2 YSYEKL. The CDR3 covers 11 residues. The CDR3 DNA reads as TGCGCCAGCAGCCAAAAGTATGAGCAGTTCTTC. It codes for CASSQKYEQFF.

The V call is TRBV15, the J call TRBJ2-2; 14 bases are shared with TRBD2. The CDR3 runs to 16 residues. Germline values: CDR1 LNHNV, CDR2 YYDKDF (reference sequence). V shed 6 bases and J 7 bases; nucleotides not matched to a gene: 7. The CDR3 nucleotides read TGTGCCACCAGAACCTACGGGACTAGCGGGAGCGGGGAGCTGTTTTTT. Protein sequence: CATRTYGTSGSGELFF.

The chain carries TRBV10-2 and TRBJ2-5; D may be TRBD1 or TRBD2 (5 bases each). V was shortened by 2 bases and J by 6 bases, with 13 bases between the two germline ends. In germline, CDR1 is WSHSY, CDR2 SAAADI. The length of the CDR3 is 14 residues. The CDR3 DNA reads TGCGCCAGCAGTGAGCCGGGGCTCCCCAAGACCCAGTACTTC. The encoded protein is CASSEPGLPKTQYF.

The chain is built from TRBV2 and TRBJ1-4; no firm D call. The CDR3 runs to 13 residues. Germline V gene sequence: CDR1 SNHLY, CDR2 FYNNEI. V was clipped by 7 bases and J by 2 bases, with 8 bases between them. Written as DNA, the CDR3 is TGTGCCAGCAATAAAGGGACTAATGAAAAACTGTTTTTT. Amino acid sequence: CASNKGTNEKLFF.

V is TRBV7-6 and J is TRBJ2-3; D is uncertain. The CDR3 has 12 residues. Germline V gene data show CDR1 as SGHVS and CDR2 as FNYEAQ. Trimming shortened V by 1 base and J by 7 bases, and 6 bases separated the two germline ends. The CDR3 nucleotides are TGTGCCAGCAGCTTAGAGCAGAATACGCAGTATTTT. Amino acid sequence: CASSLEQNTQYF.

The chain links TRBV5-1 to TRBJ2-7, with no clear D. Trimming stripped 0 bases from V and 2 bases from J, with 12 bases between. This CDR3 spans 15 amino acids. Germline values: CDR1 SGHRS, CDR2 YFSETQ. The CDR3 loop is CASSLAGQPPYEQYF. The CDR3 DNA sequence: TGCGCCAGCAGCTTGGCCGGGCAGCCGCCCTACGAGCAGTACTTC.

The V and J genes are TRBV6-1 and TRBJ2-7; TRBD1 is a possible D gene (6 bases). Germline lookup yields CDR1 MNHNS and CDR2 SASEGT. V was trimmed by 6 bases and J by 5 bases, leaving 17 bases between them. The CDR3 is 14 residues long. The CDR3 region has the DNA TGTGCCAGCAGAAGTGGTTCGGCAGGGGACGAGCAGTACTTC. Translating it yields CASRSGSAGDEQYF.

In regard to this clone: Within the sample, other DNA sequences also encode this same CDR3. The gene calls are TRBV18 and TRBJ2-1, with D perhaps matching TRBD2 (5 bases). CDR1 is KGHSH and CDR2 is LQKENI in the germline V gene. The CDR3 is made up of 15 amino acids. The V and J ends lost 3 bases and 3 bases respectively, with 12 bases between them. In DNA, the CDR3 is TGTGCCAGCTCACCTCGGACTGTAAGCTACAATGAGCAGTTCTTC. Protein: CASSPRTVSYNEQFF.

The chain joins TRBV2 to TRBJ2-3; 7 positions agree with TRBD2. The V gene's germline CDR1 is SNHLY and CDR2 FYNNEI. V was pared by 8 bases and J by 2 bases, with 4 bases of the junction left unmatched. This CDR3 spans 13 amino acids. This CDR3 reads CASGGSATDTQYF. CDR3 DNA sequence: TGTGCCAGCGGCGGGAGCGCCACAGATACGCAGTATTTT.